This entry describes one TCR beta chain. Its antigen remains unidentified. No clone much larger than this one lies a single base away; base qualities are absent. The source of the sample is a study of control samples from healthy donors and cancer patients (dated by TCRdb to the early 2020s). Libraries were prepared through the immunoSEQ multiplex PCR assay. The table comes from immuneACCESS by way of TCRdb, which keeps in-frame sequences with V and J called. Part of the clones is missing from these tables; in studies checked, under half for an unresolved V gene and the rest for unknown reasons. This sample gives some 100,000 clones in total; over 75% of them show up just once. Of the sample, under 20% falls within the top ten clones. At the junction V is shortened by 0 bases and J by 1 base, with 9 bases in between. CDR1 is given as SGHAT and CDR2 as FQNNGV, both from the germline V gene. The CDR3 spans 15 residues, from the cysteine through the phenylalanine. The kept DNA is CDR3 alone, 45 bases in frame from the first base.

This clonotype was sampled from a woman in her forties or fifties in good health. This chain is built from TRBV11-2 and TRBJ1-1; there is no confident call for the D gene. Sequenced material: blood. CDR3 sequence: CASSLDWVRNTEAFF. The DNA is as follows: TGTGCCAGCAGCTTAGATTGGGTTAGGAACACTGAAGCTTTCTTT.